Shown below are 17 T cell receptor beta chains from a single sample sequenced in a study of cytomegalovirus exposure and HLA in healthy donors. Both 60 Vbeta primers and 13 Jbeta primers went into the PCR. TCRdb's table, derived via immunoSEQ multiplex PCR, lists solely in-frame clones and lacks some. The sample has some 130,000 clones, 55% to 65% seen once. The sample consisted of PBMCs. These receptors were taken from a man between 40 and 49 years old in good health and CMV-seropositive.

The chain joins TRBV29-1 to TRBJ2-7; D is possibly TRBD1 (6 bases). The germline V gene has CDR1 SQVTM and CDR2 ANQGSEA. CDR3 length: 12 residues. The V end was cut by 7 bases, the J end by 2 bases, with 12 bases between. The DNA of the CDR3 is TGCAGCGCAGGGGACGGCACCTACGAGCAGTACTTC. Protein sequence: CSAGDGTYEQYF.

The chain links TRBV6-1 to TRBJ1-2; 10 bases agree with TRBD1. V trimming: 1 base; J trimming: 5 bases; junction bases outside the gene matches: 4. Germline CDR1 MNHNS, CDR2 SASEGT. CDR3 length: 15 amino acids. CDR3: CASSEGDRGGYGYTF. The CDR3 DNA is TGTGCCAGCAGTGAAGGGGACAGGGGTGGGTATGGCTACACCTTC.

The chain carries TRBV5-4 and TRBJ2-2; D is possibly TRBD1 (5 bases). V shed 0 bases and J shed 8 bases, with 14 bases lying between them. Per germline, CDR1 SGHNT and CDR2 YYREEE (reference sequence). This CDR3 has 15 amino acids. This CDR3 reads CASSLAPFGAGELFF. The CDR3, as DNA: TGTGCCAGCAGCTTGGCCCCTTTTGGGGCTGGGGAGCTGTTTTTT.

The table lists this clone with a few counts. The gene calls are TRBV4-1 and TRBJ1-4; D unclear. In germline, CDR1 is MGHRA, CDR2 YSYEKL. The CDR3 totals 14 residues. The V end was cut by 0 bases, the J end by 12 bases, with 14 bases between. This CDR3 is CASSQDWWAWELFF. CDR3 coding DNA: TGCGCCAGCAGCCAAGATTGGTGGGCTTGGGAACTGTTTTTT.

This clone was seen only a few times. For the CDR3, the DNA is TGTGCCAGCAGTTTAGTTTATTCGGTACCAGGGGAAGGCAATCAGCCCCAGCATTTT. It is translated as CASSLVYSVPGEGNQPQHF. The chain uses TRBV28 and TRBJ1-5, with a weak D call TRBD1 (6 bases). This CDR3 contains 19 residues. V gave up 2 bases and J gave up 2 bases, with 22 bases separating them. CDR1 MDHEN and CDR2 SYDVKM come from the germline V gene.

The chain's CDR3 is CASGRAGGTTDTQYF. The CDR3 nucleotides read TGTGCCAGTGGCCGTGCGGGGGGTACCACAGATACGCAGTATTTT. This chain connects TRBV19 to TRBJ2-3; 8 nucleotides line up with TRBD2. CDR1 LNHDA and CDR2 SQIVND come from the germline V gene (reference sequence). J lost 2 bases, V lost 8 bases, and 9 bases had no gene match. The CDR3 has 15 residues. The variable domain in full, completed from reference TRBV19 and TRBJ2-3, reads DGGITQSPKYLFRKEGQNVTLSCEQNLNHDAMYWYRQDPGQGLRLIYYSQIVNDFQKGDIAEGYSVSREKKESFPLTVTSAQKNPTAFYLCASGRAGGTTDTQYFGPGTRLTVL.

This clone appeared a few times. Here the CDR3 reads CASSYSRASGTTEAFF. CDR3 nucleotides: TGTGCCAGCAGTTACTCCCGAGCGTCGGGTACCACTGAAGCTTTCTTT. The rearrangement joins TRBV6-5 to TRBJ1-1; no firm D call. Germline V gene sequence: CDR1 MNHEY, CDR2 SVGAGI. The CDR3 totals 16 residues. Deletions cut 0 bases from V and 4 bases from J, with 15 bases between.

This clone was seen a single time. The chain combines TRBV2 with TRBJ1-6, with 8 bases that match TRBD1. The germline V gene encodes CDR1 SNHLY and CDR2 FYNNEI. The V segment lost 8 bases and the J segment 6 bases; nucleotides outside the gene matches: 12. The CDR3 contains 16 residues. CDR3 loop: CASGGPAGGFNSPLHF. The CDR3 nucleotides read TGTGCCAGCGGGGGGCCTGCAGGGGGCTTTAATTCACCCCTCCACTTT.

This clone has only a few counts. The chain is built from TRBV5-1 and TRBJ2-3; 11 bases align to TRBD2. The germline V gene has CDR1 SGHRS and CDR2 YFSETQ. This CDR3 spans 14 amino acids. V gave up 2 bases and J gave up 10 bases; unmatched junction bases: 6. The DNA of the CDR3 is TGCGCCAGCAGCTTAGGACTAGCGGGTCTTTCGCAGTATTTT. It encodes CASSLGLAGLSQYF.

The chain combines TRBV6-4 with TRBJ1-1; TRBD1 matches 9 bases. The CDR3 has 14 amino acids. Unmatched junction bases numbered 5, after V lost 5 bases and J lost 4 bases. CDR1 and CDR2 from the germline V gene are MRHNA and SNTAGT. The CDR3 nucleotides are TGTGCCAGCAGTTCCACAGGGGGCGGCACTGAAGCTTTCTTT. Its protein product is CASSSTGGGTEAFF.

This chain uses TRBV15 with TRBJ1-1; 9 nucleotides align to TRBD1. Trimming took 6 bases from V and 7 from J; bases not matched to a gene: 12. Germline V lookup: CDR1 LNHNV, CDR2 YYDKDF (reference sequence). The CDR3 has 15 amino acids. CDR3 bases: TGTGCCACCAGGGGGAGTAACAGGGGGCGGAGTGAAGCTTTCTTT. Its protein product is CATRGSNRGRSEAFF.

The chain couples TRBV7-2 to TRBJ2-1, with 15 bases aligning to TRBD2. The V gene's germline CDR1 is SGHTA and CDR2 FQGNSA. The V and J ends lost 4 bases and 8 bases, in that order; junction bases with no gene match: 3. This CDR3 has 15 amino acids. CDR3 sequence reads: CASSWTSGGAYEQFF. The CDR3 DNA sequence: TGTGCCAGCAGCTGGACTAGCGGGGGGGCTTATGAGCAGTTCTTC. The full variable domain, in which reference TRBV7-2 and TRBJ2-1 provide the parts outside the CDR3, is GAGVSQSPSNKVTEKGKDVELRCDPISGHTALYWYRQSLGQGLEFLIYFQGNSAPDKSGLPSDRFSAERTGGSVSTLTIQRTQQEDSAVYLCASSWTSGGAYEQFFGPGTRLTVL.

The chain has TRBV10-1 and TRBJ2-7; D gene ambiguous. The CDR3 covers 12 residues. Trimming took 6 bases from V and 1 from J, leaving 7 bases between them. Per the germline V gene, CDR1 is WNHNN and CDR2 is SYGVQD (reference sequence). CDR3 residues: CASSKTSYEQYF. CDR3 nucleotides: TGCGCCAGCAGCAAGACATCCTACGAGCAGTACTTC.

This sequence joins TRBV7-3 and TRBJ2-1; TRBD2 agrees at 7 bases. CDR3 length equals 17 residues. Germline lookup yields CDR1 SGHTA and CDR2 FQGTGA. With V trimmed by 3 bases and J by 4 bases, 12 bases remained unmatched. For the CDR3, the DNA is TGTGCCAGCAGCTTTGGGGGGGGGACGGGACTTTACAATGAGCAGTTCTTC. It specifies CASSFGGGTGLYNEQFF.

The V call is TRBV6-5, the J call TRBJ2-1; TRBD2 matches 9 bases. The length of the CDR3 is 15 residues. V lost 4 bases to trimming and J lost 3 bases; unmatched junction nucleotides: 4. Germline V lookup: CDR1 MNHEY, CDR2 SVGAGI. The CDR3 DNA reads as TGTGCCAGCAGTTCTAGCGGGGCCCGCTACAATGAGCAGTTCTTC. This gives the protein CASSSSGARYNEQFF.

This chain connects TRBV14 to TRBJ2-5, with 11 bases identical to TRBD2. The CDR3 has 15 residues. Germline values: CDR1 SGHDN, CDR2 FVKESK. With 1 base clipped from V and 13 bases from J, the junction kept 11 bases outside the gene matches. The CDR3 loop is CASSQALAGGLVWYF. For the CDR3, the DNA is TGTGCCAGCAGCCAAGCGCTAGCGGGAGGTTTAGTCTGGTACTTC.

This clone was detected only a few times. The V gene is TRBV27, the J gene TRBJ2-5; perhaps TRBD1 as D (5 bases). Near its end, the DNA agrees better with TRBJ2-7, so the J call may be wrong. The CDR3 loop spans 14 amino acids. CDR1 and CDR2 from the germline V gene are MNHEY and SMNVEV (reference sequence). In DNA form, the CDR3 reads TGTGCCAGCCAACCTCAGTGGGGCAACTACGAGCAGTACTTC. Encoded protein: CASQPQWGNYEQYF.